This is a list of T cell receptor beta chains from one sample in a study of T cell changes during pregnancy in multiple sclerosis. Measured with immunoSEQ multiplex PCR; TCRdb has only the in-frame clones, and not every one. The sample includes 35,000 to 45,000 clones, 70% to 90% seen only once; the top ten take roughly 0.52%. This sample comprised CD4+ T cells from peripheral blood mononuclear cells, obtained before pregnancy. These receptors were collected from a female donor with multiple sclerosis, enrolled in a pregnancy study. Both conserved end residues are trimmed from each CDR3.

j_call: TRBJ1-2
v_call: TRBV6-5
cdr3_aa: ASSRRGSYT

j_call: TRBJ1-1
v_call: TRBV9
cdr3_aa: ASSVGQDLMNTEAF

j_call: TRBJ2-1
v_call: TRBV6-6
cdr3_aa: ASSYHGDRDNEQF

j_call: TRBJ2-3
v_call: TRBV9
cdr3_aa: ASSVGQGYTDTQY

j_call: TRBJ1-5
v_call: TRBV28
cdr3_aa: ASSLVGDRQPQH

j_call: TRBJ2-3
v_call: TRBV18
cdr3_aa: ASSPSQRRVPTDTQY

j_call: TRBJ2-2
v_call: TRBV18
cdr3_aa: ASSFSGANTGELF

j_call: TRBJ2-5
v_call: TRBV2
cdr3_aa: ASSELRTSGASQY

j_call: TRBJ1-4
v_call: TRBV6-5
cdr3_aa: ASTPGQEGNEKLF

j_call: TRBJ2-5
v_call: TRBV2
cdr3_aa: ASSPETGGTQY

j_call: TRBJ2-5
v_call: TRBV29-1
cdr3_aa: SVEASTGRGETQY

j_call: TRBJ2-1
v_call: TRBV10-3
cdr3_aa: AIRAGVVNNEQF

j_call: TRBJ2-7
v_call: TRBV27
cdr3_aa: ASSFWGGSYEQY

j_call: TRBJ2-2
v_call: TRBV5-6
cdr3_aa: ASSPVIGSGATTGELF

j_call: TRBJ2-2
v_call: TRBV7-2
cdr3_aa: ASSRTLAGGNTGELF

j_call: TRBJ1-2
v_call: TRBV27
cdr3_aa: ASSSSSGYGYT

j_call: TRBJ2-5
v_call: TRBV2
cdr3_aa: ASRHRDRKETQY